Following are 8 T cell receptor beta chains from one sample sequenced in a study of T cell responses to AZD1222 COVID-19 vaccine. Libraries were prepared by immunoSEQ multiplex PCR; TCRdb keeps only in-frame clonotypes and omits some of them. Seen here are roughly 120,000 clones, over 80% observed once, and the top ten hold around 8.2%. This sample comprised peripheral blood, obtained 28 days after the second AZD1222 dose. These receptor sequences come from an adult who received the AZD1222 COVID-19 vaccine.

This sequence joins TRBV19 and TRBJ1-5; D is undetermined. Per germline, CDR1 LNHDA and CDR2 SQIVND (reference sequence). The CDR3 spans 13 residues. The V and J ends lost 4 bases and 4 bases respectively, with 8 bases between them. CDR3 region: CASSNDGNQPQHF. The CDR3 bases are TGTGCCAGTAGTAATGACGGAAATCAGCCCCAGCATTTT.

The chain recombines TRBV4-2 with TRBJ2-7; 10 bases match TRBD2. The CDR3 contains 16 residues. Per the germline V gene, CDR1 is LGHNA and CDR2 is YNFKEQ. The V segment lost 1 base and the J segment 2 bases; nucleotides outside the gene matches: 5. This CDR3 is CASSQVLSGRAYEQYF. In DNA, the CDR3 is TGTGCCAGCAGCCAAGTTCTAAGCGGGAGGGCCTACGAGCAGTACTTC.

This chain links TRBV27 with TRBJ1-4, with TRBD1 matching 8 bases. CDR3 size: 16 residues. Per the germline V gene, CDR1 is MNHEY and CDR2 is SMNVEV (reference sequence). The J segment lost 5 bases and the V segment lost 5 bases, leaving 10 bases of the junction unmatched. The CDR3 sequence is CASSRPRTGRNEKLFF. CDR3 DNA: TGTGCCAGCAGTCGTCCCCGGACAGGGAGGAATGAAAAACTGTTTTTT.

The V call is TRBV5-4, the J call TRBJ1-1; 7 bases agree with TRBD1. The CDR3 runs 16 residues. Germline CDR1 and CDR2: SGHNT and YYREEE (reference sequence). With 4 bases clipped from V and 2 bases from J, the junction kept 11 bases outside the gene matches. The CDR3 loop reads CASSPQGGTINTEAFF. The DNA for the CDR3 is TGTGCCAGCAGCCCGCAGGGGGGGACTATCAACACTGAAGCTTTCTTT.

V usage is TRBV28 and J usage is TRBJ1-2; 10 nucleotides align to TRBD1. The CDR3 runs 19 residues. Germline values: CDR1 MDHEN, CDR2 SYDVKM. V gave up 3 bases and J gave up 3 bases; unmatched junction bases: 16. The CDR3 sequence: CASSFLPARRDRGYYGYTF. In DNA form, the CDR3 reads TGTGCCAGCAGTTTTTTACCCGCCCGCCGGGACAGGGGATACTATGGCTACACCTTC.

The chain joins TRBV6-5 to TRBJ1-1; 7 nucleotides align to TRBD1. Germline CDR1 is MNHEY and CDR2 is SVGAGI. CDR3 length: 13 amino acids. V lost 7 bases and J lost 4; bases outside the gene matches: 6. CDR3 coding DNA: TGTGCCAGCAAAGACAGGGAGCCCACTGAAGCTTTCTTT. It yields the protein CASKDREPTEAFF.

The CDR3 sequence: CASIVVGGSSYEQYF. For the CDR3, the DNA is TGTGCCAGCATTGTGGTCGGGGGTAGCTCCTACGAGCAGTACTTC. The chain has TRBV6-5 and TRBJ2-7, with D perhaps TRBD2 (6 bases). CDR1 is MNHEY and CDR2 is SVGAGI in the germline V gene. The CDR3 runs to 15 residues. Trimming cost V 7 bases and J 0 bases, with 16 bases left between them.

On this clone itself: At one end, the junction sequence differs from germline, possibly due to a read error. This chain uses TRBV20-1 with TRBJ2-7; D unresolved. Germline CDR1 and CDR2: DFQATT and SNEGSKA (reference sequence). The CDR3 covers 11 residues. As DNA, the CDR3 is TGTAGTCATATGAGCTGGTACGAGCAGTACTTC. Translated, it gives CSHMSWYEQYF.